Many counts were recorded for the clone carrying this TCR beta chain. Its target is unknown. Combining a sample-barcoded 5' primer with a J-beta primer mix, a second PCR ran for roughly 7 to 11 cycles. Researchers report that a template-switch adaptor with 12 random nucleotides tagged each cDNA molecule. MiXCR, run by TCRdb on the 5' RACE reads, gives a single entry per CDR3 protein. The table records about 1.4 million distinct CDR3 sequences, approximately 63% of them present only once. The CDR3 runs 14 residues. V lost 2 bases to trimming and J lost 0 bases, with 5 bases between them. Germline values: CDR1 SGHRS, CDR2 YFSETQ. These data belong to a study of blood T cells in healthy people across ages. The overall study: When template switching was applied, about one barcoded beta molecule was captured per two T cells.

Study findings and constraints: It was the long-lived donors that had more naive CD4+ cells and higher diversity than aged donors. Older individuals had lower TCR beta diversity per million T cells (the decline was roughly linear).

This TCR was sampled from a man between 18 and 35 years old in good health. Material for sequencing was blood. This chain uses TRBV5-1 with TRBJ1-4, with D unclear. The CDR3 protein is CASSLDATNEKLFF. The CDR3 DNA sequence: TGCGCCAGCAGCTTAGATGCAACTAATGAAAAACTGTTTTTT.